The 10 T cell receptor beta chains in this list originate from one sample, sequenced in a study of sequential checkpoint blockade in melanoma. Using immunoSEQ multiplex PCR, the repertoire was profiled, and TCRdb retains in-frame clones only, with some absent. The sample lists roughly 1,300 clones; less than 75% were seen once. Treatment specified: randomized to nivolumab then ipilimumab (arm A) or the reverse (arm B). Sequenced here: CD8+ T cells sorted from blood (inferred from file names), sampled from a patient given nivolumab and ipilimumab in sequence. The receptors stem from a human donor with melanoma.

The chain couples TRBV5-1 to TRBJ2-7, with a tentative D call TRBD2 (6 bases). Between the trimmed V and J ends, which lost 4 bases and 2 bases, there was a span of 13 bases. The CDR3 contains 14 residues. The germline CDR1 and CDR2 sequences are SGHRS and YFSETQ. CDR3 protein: CASSGGGSPYEQYF. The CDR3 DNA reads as TGCGCCAGCAGCGGCGGAGGGAGCCCCTACGAGCAGTACTTC.

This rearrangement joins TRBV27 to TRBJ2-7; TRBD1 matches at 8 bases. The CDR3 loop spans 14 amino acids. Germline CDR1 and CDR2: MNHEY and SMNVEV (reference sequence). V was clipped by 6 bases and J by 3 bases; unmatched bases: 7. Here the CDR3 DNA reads TGTGCCAGCAGGATTCAGGGGGCCAACTACGAGCAGTACTTC. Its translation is CASRIQGANYEQYF.

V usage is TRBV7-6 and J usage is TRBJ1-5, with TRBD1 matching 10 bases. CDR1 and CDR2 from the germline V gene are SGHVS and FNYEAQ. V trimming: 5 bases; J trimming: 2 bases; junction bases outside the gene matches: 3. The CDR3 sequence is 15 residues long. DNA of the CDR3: TGTGCCAGCAGCCAAGGGACAGGGGGCAATCAGCCCCAGCATTTT. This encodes CASSQGTGGNQPQHF.

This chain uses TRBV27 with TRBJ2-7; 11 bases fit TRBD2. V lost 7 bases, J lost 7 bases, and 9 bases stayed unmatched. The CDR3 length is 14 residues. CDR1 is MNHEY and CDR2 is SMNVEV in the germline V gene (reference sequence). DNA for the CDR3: TGTGCCAGCATGAGGGCTAGCGGGAGGACTGAGCAGTACTTC. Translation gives CASMRASGRTEQYF.

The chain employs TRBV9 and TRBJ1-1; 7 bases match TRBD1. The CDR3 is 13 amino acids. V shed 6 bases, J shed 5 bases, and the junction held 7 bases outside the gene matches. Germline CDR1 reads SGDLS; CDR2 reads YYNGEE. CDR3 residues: CASNHRGETEAFF. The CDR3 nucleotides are TGTGCCAGCAACCACAGGGGTGAGACTGAAGCTTTCTTT.

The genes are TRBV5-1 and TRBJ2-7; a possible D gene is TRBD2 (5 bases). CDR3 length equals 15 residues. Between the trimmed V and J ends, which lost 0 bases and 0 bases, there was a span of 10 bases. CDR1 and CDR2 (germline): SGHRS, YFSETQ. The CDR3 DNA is TGCGCCAGCAGCTTGGGAGGGTTCAACTCCTACGAGCAGTACTTC. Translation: CASSLGGFNSYEQYF.

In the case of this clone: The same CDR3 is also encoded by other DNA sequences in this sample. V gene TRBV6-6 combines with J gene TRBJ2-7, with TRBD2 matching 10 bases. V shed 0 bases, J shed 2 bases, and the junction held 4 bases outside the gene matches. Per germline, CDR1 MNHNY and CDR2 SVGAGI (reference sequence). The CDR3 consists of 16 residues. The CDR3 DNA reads TGTGCCAGCAGTTACTCTGGGACTAGCGCGACCTACGAGCAGTACTTC. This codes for CASSYSGTSATYEQYF.

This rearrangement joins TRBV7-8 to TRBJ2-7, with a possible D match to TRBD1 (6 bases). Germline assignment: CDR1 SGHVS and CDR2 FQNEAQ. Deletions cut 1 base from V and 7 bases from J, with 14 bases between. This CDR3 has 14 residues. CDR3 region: CASSLGTAYLEQYF. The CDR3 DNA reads TGTGCCAGCAGCTTAGGGACAGCCTATCTGGAGCAGTACTTC.

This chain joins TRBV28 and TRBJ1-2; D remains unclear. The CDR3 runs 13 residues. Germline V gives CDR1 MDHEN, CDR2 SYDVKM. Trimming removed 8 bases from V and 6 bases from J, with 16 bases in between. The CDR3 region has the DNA TGTGCCAGCCAATCCAGTCTGGCGGATGGCTACACCTTC. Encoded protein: CASQSSLADGYTF.

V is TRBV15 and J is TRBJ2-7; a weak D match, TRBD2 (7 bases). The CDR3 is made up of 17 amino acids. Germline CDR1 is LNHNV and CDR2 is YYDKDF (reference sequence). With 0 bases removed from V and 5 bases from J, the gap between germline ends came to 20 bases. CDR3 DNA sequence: TGTGCCACCAGCAGAGATTCGGGGGGCACACGGGTCCACGAGCAGTACTTC. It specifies CATSRDSGGTRVHEQYF. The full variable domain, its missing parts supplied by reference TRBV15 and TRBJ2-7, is DAMVIQNPRYQVTQFGKPVTLSCSQTLNHNVMYWYQQKSSQAPKLLFHYYDKDFNNEADTPDNFQSRRPNTSFCFLDIRSPGLGDTAMYLCATSRDSGGTRVHEQYFGPGTRLTVT.